The 27 T cell receptor beta chains below all came from one sample that was sequenced in a study of early T cells in non-severe SARS-CoV-2 infection. TCRdb recomputed calls from the 5' RACE reads with MiXCR, one row per CDR3 protein. Of 25,000 to 30,000 distinct CDR3 sequences listed, around 6% are singletons. Sample: whole blood, taken at baseline. These receptors came from an adult who was a healthcare worker with PCR-confirmed SARS-CoV-2 infection or an uninfected control (not recorded which).

This clonotype was seen repeatedly, ten times or more. The V gene is TRBV24-1, the J gene TRBJ2-3; possibly TRBD1 for D (7 bases). V was shortened by 2 bases and J by 4 bases, with 15 bases between the two germline ends. Germline V gene sequence: CDR1 KGHDR, CDR2 SFDVKD. This CDR3 region has 16 residues. CDR3: CATSDSQGGRADTQYF. The CDR3 bases are TGTGCCACCAGTGATTCCCAGGGGGGCCGGGCAGATACGCAGTATTTT.

This clonotype was seen at least ten times. This rearrangement joins TRBV12-3 or TRBV12-4 to TRBJ2-5; TRBD1 or TRBD2 may be the D gene (5 bases each). This CDR3 is built from 14 residues. Trimming cost V 2 bases and J 5 bases, with 12 bases left between them. CDR3 amino acids: CASSLSGREETQYF. The CDR3 DNA reads as TGTGCCAGCAGTTTATCGGGCAGGGAGGAGACCCAGTACTTC.

This rearrangement joins TRBV7-2 to TRBJ2-3; possibly TRBD1 for D (6 bases). This CDR3 contains 16 residues. V was shortened by 1 base and J by 6 bases, with 17 bases between the two germline ends. Germline CDR1 SGHTA, CDR2 FQGNSA. The CDR3 loop is CASSLGPGASRDTQYF. The DNA of the CDR3 is TGTGCCAGCAGCTTAGGGCCAGGGGCGAGCCGGGATACGCAGTATTTT.

This clonotype was seen at least ten times. V and J are TRBV3-1 and TRBJ2-3; D remains ambiguous. Trimming shortened V by 2 bases and J by 1 base, and 10 bases separated the two germline ends. The CDR3 consists of 15 residues. Germline V gives CDR1 LGHDT, CDR2 YNNKEL (reference sequence). Here the CDR3 DNA reads TGTGCCAGCAGCCAACACACTACCCGCACAGATACGCAGTATTTT. Residues: CASSQHTTRTDTQYF.

This clonotype appeared a few times. This chain connects TRBV19 to TRBJ1-2, with D possibly matching TRBD1 (5 bases). The CDR3 runs 13 residues. The V gene's germline CDR1 is LNHDA and CDR2 SQIVND (reference sequence). V lost 3 bases and J 4 bases, leaving 9 bases between the germline ends. CDR3 region: CASSILGTYGYTF. CDR3 nucleotides: TGTGCCAGTAGTATCCTGGGGACCTATGGCTACACCTTC.

This clonotype was counted ten times or more. J is TRBJ1-1 and V is TRBV20-1, with D maybe TRBD1 (5 bases). V lost 6 bases and J 1 base, leaving 15 bases between the germline ends. In germline, CDR1 is DFQATT, CDR2 SNEGSKA (reference sequence). This CDR3 comprises 14 residues. For the CDR3, the DNA is TGCAGTGCCTCCAGCGCGGGGGAGAACACTGAAGCTTTCTTT. Translating gives CSASSAGENTEAFF.

This clonotype was counted many times. The chain has TRBV12-3 or TRBV12-4 and TRBJ1-5; D possibly corresponds to TRBD1 (6 bases). The CDR3 is made up of 14 amino acids. Trimming took off 1 base at V and 8 bases at J, with 12 bases between the two ends. The chain's CDR3 is CASSLGTGIKPQHF. The CDR3 DNA sequence: TGTGCCAGCAGTTTAGGAACAGGGATTAAGCCCCAGCATTTT.

This clonotype appeared many times. V is TRBV4-3 and J is TRBJ1-2; D remains ambiguous. The CDR3 is made up of 19 amino acids. Germline lookup yields CDR1 LGHNA and CDR2 YSLEER. V shed 7 bases and J shed 0 bases, with 27 bases lying between them. The CDR3 sequence is CASTKPTTKLGGSNYGYTF. Here the CDR3 DNA reads TGCGCCAGCACCAAACCTACGACTAAGCTTGGAGGATCTAACTATGGCTACACCTTC.

For this clonotype: This may arise from a read error, as a much more abundant clone is one base away. This chain connects TRBV28 to TRBJ2-7; D gene unclear. This CDR3 comprises 12 residues. CDR1 MDHEN and CDR2 SYDVKM come from the germline V gene. Trimming took off 8 bases at V and 7 bases at J, with 15 bases between the two ends. For the CDR3, the DNA is TGTGCCAGCGGTCCCGGTCTCAGGGAGCAGTACTTC. This encodes CASGPGLREQYF.

This clonotype appeared a few times. The J gene is TRBJ1-1, the V gene TRBV2; D call uncertain. The CDR3 loop spans 13 amino acids. CDR1 is SNHLY, CDR2 FYNNEI, per germline. The V and J ends lost 5 bases and 0 bases respectively, with 7 bases between them. The CDR3 here is CASSFLMNTEAFF. In DNA, the CDR3 is TGTGCCAGCAGTTTTCTCATGAACACTGAAGCTTTCTTT.

This clonotype has a count of ten or more. The chain couples TRBV11-2 to TRBJ2-3; D is perhaps TRBD1 (5 bases). This CDR3 has 13 residues. Germline values: CDR1 SGHAT, CDR2 FQNNGV. The germline V and J ends were trimmed by 3 bases and 4 bases, with 8 bases remaining between them. The CDR3 bases are TGTGCCAGCAGCTTCATAGGGGCAGATACGCAGTATTTT. Protein: CASSFIGADTQYF.

The rearrangement joins TRBV20-1 to TRBJ2-5; 7 nucleotides line up with TRBD1. Germline V gene data show CDR1 as DFQATT and CDR2 as SNEGSKA (reference sequence). The CDR3 is 13 residues long. J lost 3 bases, V lost 2 bases, and 3 bases had no gene match. The CDR3 region is CSARRRGKETQYF. CDR3 bases: TGCAGTGCTAGACGCAGGGGGAAAGAGACCCAGTACTTC.

The chain has TRBV12-3 or TRBV12-4 and TRBJ2-7; tentatively, D is TRBD1 (5 bases). V shed 3 bases and J shed 6 bases, with 27 bases lying between them. This CDR3 is built from 18 residues. The CDR3 spells CASSFSPYKSKGFLEQYF. The CDR3 coding sequence is TGTGCCAGCAGTTTTTCTCCCTACAAAAGTAAGGGGTTCCTCGAGCAGTACTTC.

This clonotype was recorded many times. The chain uses TRBV6-2 or TRBV6-3 and TRBJ1-6, with D uncertain. Germline CDR1 and CDR2: MNHEY and SVGEGT. Trimming removed 6 bases from V and 11 bases from J, with 20 bases in between. The CDR3 runs 15 residues. The DNA of the CDR3 is TGTGCCAGCAGGGCGGATCGGACCCCTGTGCCACCCCTCCACTTT. Translated: CASRADRTPVPPLHF.

This clonotype was counted at least ten times. The chain combines TRBV5-4 with TRBJ2-2, with D possibly TRBD2 on 5 matching bases. The CDR3 contains 15 residues. Germline V gene data show CDR1 as SGHNT and CDR2 as YYREEE (reference sequence). Between the trimmed V and J ends, which lost 0 bases and 6 bases, there was a span of 12 bases. The CDR3 protein is CASSLGLAPAGELFF. Here the CDR3 DNA reads TGTGCCAGCAGCTTGGGGCTAGCCCCAGCCGGGGAGCTGTTTTTT.

This clonotype was observed at least ten times. This chain connects TRBV7-6 to TRBJ2-5; D not resolved. Germline V gene sequence: CDR1 SGHVS, CDR2 FNYEAQ. CDR3 size: 13 residues. V was cut by 5 bases and J by 2 bases, with 9 bases left in between. CDR3 protein: CASSGNVQETQYF. The CDR3 DNA sequence: TGTGCCAGCAGCGGTAATGTACAAGAGACCCAGTACTTC.

This clonotype was observed many times. The V call is TRBV5-1, the J call TRBJ2-5; TRBD1 agrees at 7 bases. This CDR3 has 15 amino acids. V lost 4 bases and J lost 5; bases outside the gene matches: 11. Germline V CDR1 and CDR2: SGHRS, YFSETQ. CDR3 DNA: TGCGCCAGCAGCATTCAAGACAGGGCCCGGGAGACCCAGTACTTC. The encoded protein is CASSIQDRARETQYF.

The table lists this clonotype with many counts. The chain carries TRBV19 and TRBJ2-5; TRBD1 agrees at 9 bases. Germline CDR1 LNHDA, CDR2 SQIVND (reference sequence). V lost 5 bases to trimming and J lost 4 bases; unmatched junction nucleotides: 8. This CDR3 has 15 amino acids. CDR3 in amino acids: CASSLLQGARETQYF. DNA of the CDR3: TGTGCCAGTAGTCTTCTACAGGGGGCGAGAGAGACCCAGTACTTC.

This clonotype has at least ten counts. The V gene is TRBV7-2, the J gene TRBJ1-1; no firm D call. Germline V lookup: CDR1 SGHTA, CDR2 FQGNSA. Deletions cut 7 bases from V and 6 bases from J, with 9 bases between. This CDR3 spans 11 amino acids. For the CDR3, the DNA is TGTGCCAGCACCCCTTCATCTGAAGCTTTCTTT. It is translated as CASTPSSEAFF.

The CDR3 is CASERGLGTNTEAFF. CDR3 nucleotides: TGTGCCAGTGAAAGGGGCCTGGGGACGAACACTGAAGCTTTCTTT. The chain employs TRBV19 and TRBJ1-1; D is perhaps TRBD1 (5 bases). The V and J ends lost 8 bases and 1 base respectively, with 17 bases between them. Per the germline V gene, CDR1 is LNHDA and CDR2 is SQIVND (reference sequence). The length of the CDR3 is 15 residues.

Ten or more counts support this clonotype. The rearrangement uses TRBV7-8 and TRBJ2-7; 7 bases are shared with TRBD1. Trimming removed 3 bases from V and 5 bases from J; junction bases left unmatched: 7. Germline V gene lookup returns CDR1 SGHVS and CDR2 FQNEAQ. The CDR3 runs 14 residues. The CDR3 reads CASSFGTAAHEQYF. The CDR3 coding sequence is TGTGCCAGCAGCTTCGGGACAGCTGCCCACGAGCAGTACTTC.

This clonotype was detected only a few times. The genes are TRBV2 and TRBJ2-3; 10 bases fit TRBD2. V shed 6 bases, J shed 2 bases, and the junction held 2 bases outside the gene matches. The CDR3 extends over 14 amino acids. Germline CDR1 SNHLY, CDR2 FYNNEI. Here the CDR3 reads CASSLAGATDTQYF. CDR3 coding DNA: TGTGCCAGCAGCCTAGCGGGAGCCACAGATACGCAGTATTTT.

This clonotype was observed a few times. This sequence joins TRBV28 and TRBJ2-3; maybe TRBD1 (7 bases). V was trimmed by 5 bases and J by 2 bases, leaving 17 bases between them. This CDR3 is built from 16 residues. The germline V gene has CDR1 MDHEN and CDR2 SYDVKM. The CDR3 region is CASSRQGGRVTDTQYF. The DNA of the CDR3 is TGTGCCAGCAGTAGACAGGGAGGAAGGGTCACAGATACGCAGTATTTT.

This clonotype was recorded many times. The chain uses TRBV10-2 and TRBJ2-2, with 11 positions matching TRBD2. J was trimmed by 2 bases and V by 8 bases; bases with no gene match: 4. Germline CDR1 is WSHSY and CDR2 is SAAADI. This CDR3 is 15 amino acids long. CDR3 in amino acids: CASLGTSGNTGELFF. The CDR3 bases are TGCGCCAGCCTCGGGACTAGCGGAAACACCGGGGAGCTGTTTTTT.

In its sample, this clonotype was seen many times. The rearrangement joins TRBV5-1 to TRBJ1-5; tentative D call: TRBD1 (6 bases). Trimming removed 0 bases at V and 5 bases at J, with 6 bases between. Germline V gene sequence: CDR1 SGHRS, CDR2 YFSETQ. There are 13 residues in the CDR3. Here the CDR3 reads CASSLDRDQPQHF. CDR3 DNA: TGCGCCAGCAGCTTGGACAGGGATCAGCCCCAGCATTTT. Full variable domain (missing parts from reference TRBV5-1 and TRBJ1-5): KAGVTQTPRYLIKTRGQQVTLSCSPISGHRSVSWYQQTPGQGLQFLFEYFSETQRNKGNFPGRFSGRQFSNSRSEMNVSTLELGDSALYLCASSLDRDQPQHFGDGTRLSIL.

This clonotype has at least ten counts. The chain employs TRBV12-3 or TRBV12-4 and TRBJ2-3; TRBD2 might be the D (6 bases). The CDR3 runs 15 residues. With 5 bases removed from V and 3 bases from J, the gap between germline ends came to 15 bases. DNA for the CDR3: TGTGCCAGCAGTGGGCTAGCGCGGGGTACAGATACGCAGTATTTT. The encoded protein is CASSGLARGTDTQYF.

This clonotype showed up many times. This chain connects TRBV7-9 to TRBJ1-1; the D gene is possibly TRBD1 (5 bases). From germline, CDR1 is SEHNR and CDR2 FQNEAQ (reference sequence). Trimming stripped 3 bases from V and 1 base from J, with 15 bases between. This CDR3 has 16 amino acids. The CDR3 loop reads CASSFSVIQANTEAFF. CDR3 DNA: TGTGCCAGCAGCTTTAGTGTCATACAGGCGAACACTGAAGCTTTCTTT.